This entry features one T cell receptor (beta chain) sequence. Its antigen remains undetermined. Per-nucleotide qualities are absent, and no much larger clonotype sits a single base away. In total, roughly 670 healthy bone marrow donors made up the cohort. All cohort members were sampled while nominally healthy, although unrecorded immune exposures were likely present. The donor tested CMV seronegative and was one of the 352 seronegative cohort members. Each donor provided a peripheral blood sample, and peripheral blood mononuclear cells were used for TCR beta sequencing. Genomic DNA extraction from the blood cell samples was performed with the Qiagen DNeasy Blood Extraction Kit. The CDR3 runs 14 amino acids, cysteine and phenylalanine included. The DNA shown is the 42-base CDR3, in frame from base 1. Germline trimming amounts to 4 bases on V and 4 bases on J, with 3 as the count of junction bases outside the gene matches. The germline V gene encodes CDR1 MDHEN and CDR2 SYDVKM.

The library came from the immunoSEQ multiplex PCR assay. For the multiplex PCR, a mixture combining 60 forward primers for TCR Vbeta segments and 13 reverse primers for TCR Jbeta segments was used. A multiplex PCR assay on genomic DNA amplified the CDR3 region of rearranged TCR beta genes. The amplified TCR beta libraries were sequenced on the Illumina HiSeq System as 87-base-pair reads. Per the source publication's procedure: A later analysis tallied around 87 million unique TCR beta chains across the approximately 670 repertoires, and about 12 million of those chains were shared by two or more donors. Raw reads were error-corrected and collapsed into unique sequences with a nearest-neighbor algorithm that merged closely related sequences to remove PCR and sequencing errors. CDR3 sequences were aligned to IMGT reference sequences to assign V, D and J gene segments. Each retained sequence needed at least a six-nucleotide match to both a V gene segment and a J gene segment. Rearrangements were called productive when the CDR3 lacked stop codons and stayed in frame with V and J; all others were non-productive. Following IMGT convention, CDR3 was defined as the stretch from the second conserved V-encoded cysteine up to the conserved J-encoded phenylalanine. The earlier analysis of about 530 of the donors excluded any sequence lacking an unambiguous match to a single V gene segment. An earlier analysis of around 600 of the donors classified V segments as functional when productive rearrangements were above 56.7% and as segregating when the standard deviation between donors was above 5%. To diagnose cytomegalovirus status from the catalog of TCR beta chain sequences, a statistical classification framework was built. In a later analysis, TCR nucleotide sequences were compared against IMGT/GENE-DB human TR gene sequences so that V and J genes could be assigned. The TCRdist pipeline was used in a later analysis to assign CDR3 sequences and most-parsimonious VDJ recombination scenarios. A later analysis defined each TCR beta chain by its CDR3 amino acid sequence plus V-gene family, and excluded reads lacking a unique V-gene family. To address suspected cross-contamination and a sequencing artifact, a later analysis removed around 600 highly shared, low-generation-probability nucleotide sequences. For each public chain, a later analysis derived a clonal expansion index from normalized ranks of inferred template counts within each repertoire. Generation probabilities in a later analysis came from a VDJ recombination model fitted to out-of-frame rearrangements, and those results were checked against IGoR. In a later analysis, TCR-TCR, TCR-HLA and TCR-CMV co-occurrence was scored with hypergeometric tests, and a repertoire-size bias correction was applied to TCR pairs. To estimate false discovery rates, a later analysis permuted the HLA or CMV assignments 20 times. A later analysis grouped co-occurring TCRs with DBSCAN, adding TCRdist sequence similarity when clustering within HLA-allele-positive subsets. Co-occurrence clustering excluded repertoires with fewer than 30,000 or more than 120,000 public chains, plus five with anomalous nucleotide sharing. TCRdb limited this immuneACCESS table to in-frame rearrangements with V and J called. A share of clones is missing; checked studies link under half to unresolved V genes, and the rest is unexplained. From that table come the V and J calls and clone size; the DNA was used to work out D and trimming. Counted in this sample were around 140,000 clones; more than 75% of them appeared once. The ten largest account for around 2.9% of the sample.

This sample stems from a study of cytomegalovirus exposure and HLA in healthy donors (dated by TCRdb to the late 2010s). Notes on the research overall: In an earlier analysis of roughly 590 of the donors, 250 to 300 Gb of sequence data and 90 million to 120 million unique TCR beta sequences from roughly 200 million T cells were reported. The study was designed to test whether signatures of past pathogen exposure could be identified by cataloging public T cell receptors. In an earlier analysis of roughly 600 of the donors, high-throughput TCR beta sequencing was used to judge whether each TCR beta V gene segment behaved as functional or pseudogenic. Roughly 300 gigabases of sequencing data and 78 million or so unique TCR sequences were included in an early release covering around 600 HLA-typed donors. Donor age, sex, ethnicity and CMV serostatus were collected together with the repertoire data. A separate validation cohort of over 95 different subjects was used in addition to the 666-subject first cohort. A later analysis re-examined previously published TCR beta repertoires from just over 650 donors and added high-resolution HLA genotyping to investigate patterns of TCR occurrence. The genetic ancestry cluster associated with self-reported Caucasian donors included 70% to 85% of the 350 to 500 genotyped donors. Four to six DR-DQ haplotypes were handled as single units for association and clustering, since linkage in the cohort was strong. Rather than drawing on any new phenotypic data, the later analysis identified candidate immune exposures from TCR beta sequences and the way those sequences occurred across donors. Class I and class II HLA loci were covered by the typing at four-digit resolution. The study profiled the T cell repertoires of hundreds of subjects by immunosequencing and related them to cytomegalovirus serostatus. Every discovery cohort repertoire had been produced on one sequencing platform. Typing coverage varied by locus: about 620-630 donors for A, B, C, DRB1 and DQB1; approximately 520 for DQA1; approximately 610 for DPA1; 450 to 480 for DPB1. The study combined high-throughput TCR immunosequencing, statistical association of individual TCRs with disease status, and machine learning to predict cytomegalovirus infection status. Genome-wide SNP genotypes for about three fifths of the roughly 700 donors were used in a later genetic analysis, which treated that subset as a discovery cohort. Among roughly 400 genotyped donors of the cohort, an average of around 250,000 unique TCR beta nucleotide sequences was sequenced per donor, of which about 19% were non-productive.

General study outcomes and caveats: Only TCR beta chains were sequenced in this cohort, and the absence of alpha or paired-chain data limited detectable features. Presence/absence analyses assumed roughly uniform sequencing depth across donors, an assumption that may not hold. In a later analysis, some 18,000 TCR beta sequences were associated with specific HLA alleles at a false discovery rate of 0.05. Because counts were too low, 15 to 20 rarely observed V segments, including chromosome 9 orphons, were excluded from the earlier analysis of around 640 of the donors. A few of the identified cytomegalovirus-associated TCR beta chains were confirmed in vitro to be specific for cytomegalovirus antigens. A further reported finding was that TCR beta sequences accurately predicted the HLA-A and HLA-B alleles for most subjects in the first cohort. In an earlier analysis of some 640 of the donors, most TCR beta V segments were observed in productive rearrangements about 87% or about 30% of the time, broadly matching IMGT annotations. In the study, 150 to 200 TCR beta chains were listed as associated with cytomegalovirus. A cluster of highly shared sequence variants was judged likely to be a technical artifact of the sequencing pipeline. Because the 87-base-pair reads could not distinguish some IMGT-functional V segments, including TRBV6-2 and TRBV6-3, those segments were excluded. Compared with the approximately 670-donor mean, donors in an Asian-associated ancestry cluster had fewer N-insertions in productive TCRs, according to a later genetic analysis. A later analysis reported that several top co-occurrence clusters appeared linked to parvovirus B19, influenza, CMV and Epstein-Barr virus. HLA typing was unavailable for some donors at each locus, so association tests used only the typed subset. Linkage disequilibrium might explain the correlated functional status among segregating V segments, but an unknown experimental factor could not be ruled out. A later analysis found that HLA-associated TCR beta chains were more clonally expanded and had lower generation probabilities than equally common non-associated chains. Assigning TCR associations to individual alleles was difficult when HLA alleles, especially DR and DQ, strongly co-occurred. In both the original and validation cohorts, the classifier was reported to diagnose cytomegalovirus status with high specificity and sensitivity. According to a later analysis, TCR association rates differed among HLA loci, with DRB1 alleles showing the most associated TCRs and HLA-C alleles showing the fewest. The only immune exposure information available for the cohort was CMV serostatus. The authors suggested that the approach could potentially be generalized to other disease states and immunological phenotypes. In a later genetic analysis, a missense DCLRE1C variant was associated with V-gene and J-gene trimming of TCR beta chains, and the association was replicated in an independent cohort. While some public TCRs were present in many individuals, most TCR sequences turned up only very rarely across donors. According to a later analysis, most CMV-associated TCR beta chains appeared to be HLA-restricted, and the HLA associations seemed to be driven largely by CMV exposure.

The origin of this receptor is a female donor in good health and CMV-seronegative. The specimen was PBMCs. This chain is built from TRBV28 and TRBJ2-3, and 9 bases in between align with TRBD1. The sequenced DNA: TGTGCCAGCAGTTCGACAGGGGGTGCAGATACGCAGTATTTT. It specifies CASSSTGGADTQYF.